A selection of T cell receptor beta chains follows, all from one sample in a study of OX40 agonist ivuxolimab in advanced cancers. TCRdb's table, derived via immunoSEQ multiplex PCR, lists solely in-frame clones and lacks some. The sample holds about 69,000 clones; approximately 87% are singletons and the top ten take 5% to 6.5%. Sequenced material: CD4+ or CD8+ T cells sorted from blood, taken in a trial of the OX40 agonist ivuxolimab. Receptor source: an adult with an advanced solid tumor such as melanoma, head and neck, liver or kidney cancer. Each CDR3 is given with its conserved first and last residue. A D gene is named only where the DNA matches it firmly. Clone sizes are given selectively: once, few, many, or a class where the clone is expanded.

TRBV2	TRBD2	TRBJ2-7	-	TGTGCCAGCATGCAACTAGCGGCTCTAGGCGAGCAGTACTTC	CASMQLAALGEQYF
TRBV7-9	-	TRBJ1-1	few	TGTGCCAGCGGAGGCTCTGAAGCTTTCTTT	CASGGSEAFF
TRBV5-4	-	TRBJ1-5	-	TGTGCCAGCAGCTTGGATAGTCAGCCCCAGCATTTT	CASSLDSQPQHF
TRBV9	TRBD2	TRBJ2-2	-	TGTGCCAGCAGCGTTTATAGCGGGAGAAACACCGGGGAGCTGTTTTTT	CASSVYSGRNTGELFF
TRBV18	-	TRBJ2-5	-	TGTGCCAGCTCACCCGGTGTCAGGGAGACCCAGTACTTC	CASSPGVRETQYF
TRBV28	-	TRBJ1-1	-	TGTGCCAGCAGTTTACCAACCCATGTCAGCGCTGAAGCTTTCTTT	CASSLPTHVSAEAFF
TRBV14	-	TRBJ2-4	-	TGTGCCAGCAGCCAAGGGGTCCCTCACATTCAGTACTTC	CASSQGVPHIQYF
TRBV5-5	-	TRBJ2-3	-	TGTGCCAGCGGCAAAAACCAGGATACGCAGTATTTT	CASGKNQDTQYF
TRBV5-1	TRBD1	TRBJ2-1	-	TGCGCCAGCAGCTTCGGACAGGGCAATGAGCAGTTCTTC	CASSFGQGNEQFF
TRBV19	TRBD2	TRBJ2-1	once	TGTGCCAGTAGTCTAGGACTAGCGGGTAGGAGCTCCTACAATGAGCAGTTCTTC	CASSLGLAGRSSYNEQFF
TRBV27	-	TRBJ2-1	-	TGTGCCAGCAGTTCACAAAATGGACCCACCGGTTACAATGAGCAGTTCTTC	CASSSQNGPTGYNEQFF
TRBV5-6	-	TRBJ1-6	-	TGTGCCAGCAGCTTGGCCGACTGGACATCCGATTCACCCCTCCACTTT	CASSLADWTSDSPLHF
TRBV30	-	TRBJ1-1	-	TGTGCCTGGGGGGGATGGGGGAACACTGAAGCTTTCTTT	CAWGGWGNTEAFF
TRBV5-1	TRBD1	TRBJ1-2	-	TGCGCCAGCAGCACCGGGGACAGAGCTAACTATGGCTACACCTTC	CASSTGDRANYGYTF
TRBV7-8	-	TRBJ2-1	-	TGTGCCAGCAGCTTTATCCTGAATGAGCAGTTCTTC	CASSFILNEQFF
TRBV19	-	TRBJ1-4	-	TGTGCCAGTACCTCTTTTACGGCTAATGAAAAACTGTTTTTT	CASTSFTANEKLFF
TRBV5-1	TRBD1	TRBJ2-7	-	TGCGCCAGCAGCCCCGCGGGACAGGGAATAATCTACGAGCAGTACTTC	CASSPAGQGIIYEQYF
TRBV9	-	TRBJ2-5	-	TGTGCCAGCAGCGTAGAGGACGGGGGCGGAACCCAGTACTTC	CASSVEDGGGTQYF
TRBV7-2	TRBD1	TRBJ2-5	-	TGTGCCAGCAGCTTGACAGGGGGCGCCGAGACCCAGTACTTC	CASSLTGGAETQYF
TRBV7-9	-	TRBJ2-3	-	TGTGCCAGCAGCGAATTTGGGACCGTAGATACGCAGTATTTT	CASSEFGTVDTQYF
TRBV6-5	TRBD1	TRBJ1-1	-	TGTGCCAGCAGCTGGACAGGGGCGAACACTGAAGCTTTCTTT	CASSWTGANTEAFF
TRBV7-2	-	TRBJ1-3	few	TGTGCCAGCAGCTATAGGGGAGGAGCTGGAAACACCATATATTTT	CASSYRGGAGNTIYF
TRBV18	-	TRBJ2-5	few	TGTGCCAGCTCACCACAAGGGAGACGGGAAGAGACCCAGTACTTC	CASSPQGRREETQYF
TRBV5-1	-	TRBJ2-7	-	TGCGCCAGCAGTCCAGGGTTGTACGAGCAGTACTTC	CASSPGLYEQYF
TRBV28	TRBD1	TRBJ1-2	-	TGTGCCAGCAGTCCGGACAGGGCTTCATACTATGGCTACACCTTC	CASSPDRASYYGYTF
TRBV14	-	TRBJ2-5	-	TGTGCCAGCAGCCAAGTAAGGCCCACGGCGTCAGAGACCCAGTACTTC	CASSQVRPTASETQYF
TRBV14	-	TRBJ1-5	-	TGTGCCAGCAGCTCAGGGCTGACCCAGCCCCAGCATTTT	CASSSGLTQPQHF
TRBV6-6	TRBD1	TRBJ2-5	-	TGTGCCAGCAGTAGATCCGGGACAGGGGGCTTGGAGACCCAGTACTTC	CASSRSGTGGLETQYF
TRBV7-8	-	TRBJ2-7	-	TGTGCCAGCAGCTCCCGGGGCCCAATCTACGAGCAGTACTTC	CASSSRGPIYEQYF
TRBV7-9	TRBD1	TRBJ2-7	once	TGTGCCAGCAGCTTTGACAGGGCAACCTACGAGCAGTACTTC	CASSFDRATYEQYF
TRBV20-1	-	TRBJ2-5	-	TGCAGTGCTAGGGGGGAGACCCAGTACTTC	CSARGETQYF
TRBV9	-	TRBJ1-2	-	TGTGCCAGCAGCGTAGACTCGGACAGAGCTAACTATGGCTACACCTTC	CASSVDSDRANYGYTF
TRBV7-2	TRBD1	TRBJ1-5	-	TGTGCCAGCAGCTTGGGACAGGGCCACCAGCCCCAGCATTTT	CASSLGQGHQPQHF
TRBV6-5	TRBD1	TRBJ1-2	-	TGTGCCACCGGGACAGCTAACTATGGCTACACCTTC	CATGTANYGYTF
TRBV9	TRBD1	TRBJ1-2	-	TGTGCCAGCAGCGTCACAGGGGCCCCTCATGGCTACACCTTC	CASSVTGAPHGYTF
TRBV13	-	TRBJ1-1	-	TGTGCCAGCAGCTTAGCGAGTAGCGCTGAAGCTTTCTTT	CASSLASSAEAFF
TRBV29-1	-	TRBJ2-3	-	TGCAGTGTTTTACAGGGTAGAACAGATACGCAGTATTTT	CSVLQGRTDTQYF
TRBV5-4	-	TRBJ1-1	-	TGTGCCAGCAGCTTGGTGGGGGGGTTAAACACTGAAGCTTTCTTT	CASSLVGGLNTEAFF
TRBV11-3	-	TRBJ2-2	-	TGTGCCAGCAGCTTAGCAGGGGCGGGCACCGGGGAGCTGTTTTTT	CASSLAGAGTGELFF
TRBV5-1	TRBD1	TRBJ1-5	-	TGCGCCAGCAGCTTGGAGTCAGGGGGGGATCAGCCCCAGCATTTT	CASSLESGGDQPQHF
TRBV5-3	TRBD1	TRBJ2-2	-	TGTGCCAGAAGCAACCGGGACAGGGTATGTCCCGGGGAGCTGTTTTTT	CARSNRDRVCPGELFF
TRBV7-6	-	TRBJ2-5	-	TGTGCCAGCAGCTTAGGACTGAGTCAAGAGACCCAGTACTTC	CASSLGLSQETQYF
TRBV7-2	TRBD1	TRBJ1-1	-	TGTGCCAGCAGCTTAGGTGATAGTCGACAGGGGCCCTTCGGTGAAGCTTTCTTT	CASSLGDSRQGPFGEAFF
TRBV7-2	-	TRBJ1-3	-	TGTGCCAGCAGCTTATCCCGGACAGCCTCTGGAAACACCATATATTTT	CASSLSRTASGNTIYF
TRBV2	-	TRBJ1-5	-	TGTGCCAGCAGTGACGGCAGGGGCAATCAGCCCCAGCATTTT	CASSDGRGNQPQHF
TRBV7-3	TRBD2	TRBJ2-3	-	TGTGCCAGCAGCGTCACTAGCGGGAGTGCAGATACGCAGTATTTT	CASSVTSGSADTQYF
TRBV6-5	TRBD2	TRBJ2-5	few	TGTGCCAGCAGTTTCCGGCCTAGCGGGAGAGAGACCCAGTACTTC	CASSFRPSGRETQYF
TRBV28	TRBD2	TRBJ2-1	-	TGTGCCAGCAGTCACCGGACTAGCGGAGGAAAGTTCTTC	CASSHRTSGGKFF
TRBV28	TRBD2	TRBJ2-2	-	TGTGCCAGCAGATCAACTAGCGGGAGACGAGCCGGGGAGCTGTTTTTT	CASRSTSGRRAGELFF
TRBV12-2	-	TRBJ2-2	-	TGTGTGGGGGGATTAAACACCGGGGAGCTGTTTTTT	CVGGLNTGELFF
TRBV6-5	-	TRBJ2-2	-	TGTGCCAGCAGTTACCCCACCGGGGAGCTGTTTTTT	CASSYPTGELFF
TRBV5-6	-	TRBJ2-7	-	TGTGCCAGCAGCTTGGGACATAGCTACGAGCAGTACTTC	CASSLGHSYEQYF
TRBV7-2	TRBD1	TRBJ2-6	-	TGTGCCAGCAGCTCAAGAATCGGGACAGGGAGAACTGGGGCCAACGTCCTGACTTTC	CASSSRIGTGRTGANVLTF
TRBV9	-	TRBJ1-1	-	TGTGCCAGCACGCTCATGGGGCCGGGGATGAACACTGAAGCTTTCTTT	CASTLMGPGMNTEAFF
TRBV18	TRBD1	TRBJ1-6	-	TGTGCCAGCTCACCAGTACAGGGGGGGAGCTCCTATAATTCACCCCTCCACTTT	CASSPVQGGSSYNSPLHF